The source of this TCR beta chain is a study of T cells in Graves' hyperthyroidism and ophthalmopathy. On the study more broadly: Peripheral blood draws took place at initial diagnosis, ahead of any treatment.

Diagnostic assessment was based on clinical symptoms, serum thyroxine and TRAb, thyroid ultrasound and orbital computed tomography. This clonotype was recorded many times. What was amplified from RNA transcripts were TCR beta CDR3 regions. TCR CDR3 regions were first amplified by RT-PCR with HTBI primers. MiXCR, applied by TCRdb to the multiplex PCR reads, yields one record per CDR3 protein. Of hundreds of thousands of distinct CDR3 sequences in the sample, roughly 15% were seen once. The CDR3 covers 13 residues. Trimming cost V 6 bases and J 1 base, with 10 bases left between them. Looked up from germline, CDR1 is SEHNR and CDR2 is FQNEAQ (reference sequence).

The source material was blood. The V gene is TRBV7-9, the J gene TRBJ2-7, with D tentatively TRBD1 (6 bases). The receptor was derived from a woman aged 50 to 60 with Graves' ophthalmopathy. As DNA, the CDR3 is TGTGCCAGCAGACCAGGGGTTTCCTACGAGCAGTACTTC. The encoded protein is CASRPGVSYEQYF.